This T cell receptor beta chain was retrieved from a study of T cells after somatic rescue of genetic block. This CDR3 is 16 amino acids long. V shed 6 bases, J shed 1 base, and the junction held 8 bases outside the gene matches. Germline-derived CDR1 and CDR2 are MDHEN and SYDVKM. Sequencing used immunoSEQ multiplex PCR; TCRdb keeps in-frame clones, though not all of them. The sample shows approximately 70,000 clones, roughly 93% of them seen only once. The chain carries TRBV28 and TRBJ1-4; 7 bases map to TRBD1. This clonotype was sampled from a young man. The sequenced sample was peripheral blood mononuclear cells (PBMCs). The CDR3 DNA sequence: TGTGCCAGCAGATTAGACAGGGCGATAACTAATGAAAAACTGTTTTTT. This encodes CASRLDRAITNEKLFF.